Each of the 29 T cell receptor beta chains below was sequenced from the same sample in a study of cytomegalovirus exposure and HLA in healthy donors (dated by TCRdb to about 2017). The library relied on the immunoSEQ multiplex PCR assay. A mixture of 60 forward primers for TCR Vbeta segments and 13 reverse primers for TCR Jbeta segments was used in the multiplex PCR. Here the immuneACCESS table is served through TCRdb, limited to in-frame sequences with V and J called. Missing clones are a known gap in these copies; in checked studies unresolved V genes cover under half, and the rest lacks a known reason. The sample table records about 110,000 clones; approximately 79% of these occur just once. The ten largest clonotypes hold roughly 3.4% of the sample. Sequenced sample: PBMCs. These receptors were obtained from a man in his 60s in good health and CMV-seronegative.

This rearrangement joins TRBV19 to TRBJ2-4; 9 nucleotides line up with TRBD2. The CDR3 has 18 amino acids. Germline CDR1 LNHDA, CDR2 SQIVND (reference sequence). Unmatched junction bases numbered 12, after V lost 3 bases and J lost 3 bases. The CDR3, as DNA: TGTGCCAGTAGTATCCTCTCCAGCGGGGGGCGGGACAAAAACATTCAGTACTTC. Protein: CASSILSSGGRDKNIQYF. Full variable domain (missing parts from reference TRBV19 and TRBJ2-4): DGGITQSPKYLFRKEGQNVTLSCEQNLNHDAMYWYRQDPGQGLRLIYYSQIVNDFQKGDIAEGYSVSREKKESFPLTVTSAQKNPTAFYLCASSILSSGGRDKNIQYFGAGTRLSVL.

V usage is TRBV29-1 and J usage is TRBJ2-7; no clear D gene. In germline, CDR1 is SQVTM, CDR2 ANQGSEA. The CDR3 consists of 15 residues. V was clipped by 2 bases and J by 6 bases, with 20 bases between them. The CDR3 loop is CSVEPGTDYNSEQYF. CDR3 DNA sequence: TGCAGCGTTGAACCTGGAACAGATTATAACTCCGAGCAGTACTTC.

The V gene is TRBV5-1, the J gene TRBJ1-2; D gene ambiguous. Germline CDR1 and CDR2: SGHRS and YFSETQ. The CDR3 sequence is 13 residues long. V lost 6 bases and J 4 bases, leaving 13 bases between the germline ends. The CDR3 loop is CASTLDAPYGYTF. CDR3 DNA sequence: TGCGCCAGCACCCTAGACGCACCCTATGGCTACACCTTC.

CDR3 DNA sequence: TGTGCCAGCAGCGCCGCACAGGGGTTAAACACTGAAGCTTTCTTT. It is translated as CASSAAQGLNTEAFF. The V call is TRBV9, the J call TRBJ1-1; TRBD1 matches 7 bases. This CDR3 comprises 15 residues. Trimming cost V 3 bases and J 2 bases; bases outside gene matches: 7. CDR1 is SGDLS and CDR2 is YYNGEE in the germline V gene.

This clone was found a few times. The V gene is TRBV19, the J gene TRBJ1-3; a possible D gene is TRBD1 (5 bases). Trimming removed 7 bases at V and 11 bases at J, with 21 bases between. CDR3 size: 14 residues. From germline, CDR1 is LNHDA and CDR2 SQIVND (reference sequence). The CDR3 nucleotides are TGTGCCAGTATGCCCTCTACGGCCGGGGGAGCCATATATTTT. Translating it yields CASMPSTAGGAIYF.

V usage is TRBV5-6 and J usage is TRBJ1-4; 8 bases match TRBD1. V dropped 3 bases and J dropped 7; count of bases not matched to a gene: 17. The length of the CDR3 is 18 residues. The germline CDR1 and CDR2 sequences are SGHDT and YYEEEE. DNA for the CDR3: TGTGCCAGCAGCTCCAGTCCGGGACAGGATCTTTTTAGTGAAAAACTGTTTTTT. Translation: CASSSSPGQDLFSEKLFF.

The rearrangement joins TRBV7-2 to TRBJ1-5; D is uncertain. The CDR3 has 14 amino acids. Germline V gene lookup returns CDR1 SGHTA and CDR2 FQGNSA. Between the trimmed V and J ends, which lost 2 bases and 6 bases, there was a span of 11 bases. CDR3 DNA: TGTGCCAGCAGCTTACGGGGATTGGGTCAGCCCCAGCATTTT. This translates into CASSLRGLGQPQHF.

This clone appeared a single time. This chain connects TRBV27 to TRBJ1-2, with 8 bases fitting TRBD1. The V gene's germline CDR1 is MNHEY and CDR2 SMNVEV (reference sequence). The CDR3 has 15 amino acids. V trimming: 3 bases; J trimming: 3 bases; junction bases outside the gene matches: 6. In DNA form, the CDR3 reads TGTGCCAGCAGTTTGGGCAGGGGGCGCGACTATGGCTACACCTTC. This gives the protein CASSLGRGRDYGYTF.

The chain employs TRBV7-9 and TRBJ2-1; 7 bases line up with TRBD2. CDR1 and CDR2 from the germline V gene are SEHNR and FQNEAQ (reference sequence). With V trimmed by 4 bases and J by 6 bases, 6 bases remained unmatched. The CDR3 extends over 14 amino acids. This chain's CDR3 is CASSSNLAVNEQFF. The CDR3 coding sequence is TGTGCCAGCAGCTCCAATCTAGCGGTCAATGAGCAGTTCTTC.

Turning to this clone: Sequence at one end of the junction differs from germline and may be a read error. The chain recombines TRBV7-6 with TRBJ1-6; tentative D call: TRBD1 (5 bases). The CDR3 contains 14 residues. Germline CDR1 is SGHVS and CDR2 is FNYEAQ. This CDR3 reads CASSLGGYSSPLHF. As DNA, the CDR3 is TGTGCCAGCAGCTTAGGGGGCTATAGTTCACCCCTCCACTTT. Variable domain in full (rest from reference TRBV7-6 and TRBJ1-6): GAGVSQSPRYKVTKRGQDVALRCDPISGHVSLYWYRQALGQGPEFLTYFNYEAQQDKSGLPNDRFSAERPEGSISTLTIQRTEQRDSAMYRCASSLGGYSSPLHFGNGTRLTVT.

The rearrangement joins TRBV4-2 to TRBJ2-2, with unresolved D. The CDR3 totals 16 residues. The germline V gene encodes CDR1 LGHNA and CDR2 YNFKEQ. V was cut by 4 bases and J by 6 bases, with 18 bases left in between. DNA for the CDR3: TGTGCCAGCAGCCCCAACGCGGAGCGAGTCCCCGGGGAGCTGTTTTTT. The encoded protein is CASSPNAERVPGELFF.

The rearrangement uses TRBV19 and TRBJ1-2; 10 nucleotides line up with TRBD1. This CDR3 is built from 16 residues. Unmatched junction bases numbered 11, after V lost 6 bases and J lost 4 bases. In germline, CDR1 is LNHDA, CDR2 SQIVND (reference sequence). The CDR3 sequence is CASRRPADRGAYGYTF. The CDR3 DNA follows: TGTGCCAGTAGAAGACCAGCGGACAGGGGGGCCTATGGCTACACCTTC.

In DNA, the CDR3 is TGTGCCAGCAGCCCCCTACAGGGACGAAACACTGAAGCTTTCTTT. Amino acid sequence: CASSPLQGRNTEAFF. This chain links TRBV9 with TRBJ1-1, with D maybe TRBD1 (6 bases). This CDR3 region has 15 residues. Germline V CDR1 and CDR2: SGDLS, YYNGEE. Trimming stripped 4 bases from V and 2 bases from J, with 15 bases between.

This clone was recorded only once. V usage is TRBV13 and J usage is TRBJ1-4; perhaps TRBD1 as D (6 bases). The germline V gene encodes CDR1 PRHDT and CDR2 FYEKMQ (reference sequence). This CDR3 has 16 amino acids. V was cut by 4 bases and J by 7 bases, with 19 bases left in between. CDR3 loop: CASSSAGAGDSEKLFF. CDR3 bases: TGTGCCAGCAGCTCCGCGGGGGCAGGGGATAGTGAAAAACTGTTTTTT.

This chain connects TRBV7-2 to TRBJ2-1, with D uncertain. CDR3 length equals 16 residues. CDR1 and CDR2 from the germline V gene are SGHTA and FQGNSA. Trimming stripped 4 bases from V and 0 bases from J, with 13 bases between. The CDR3: CASSWSSSSSYNEQFF. The DNA for the CDR3 is TGTGCCAGCAGCTGGTCGAGTTCGAGCTCCTACAATGAGCAGTTCTTC.

V gene TRBV11-3 combines with J gene TRBJ2-3; D possibly corresponds to TRBD2 (6 bases). V lost 2 bases and J lost 1, with 10 bases in between. Germline V gene sequence: CDR1 SGHNT, CDR2 YENEEA. The CDR3 length is 15 residues. The CDR3: CASSLQGGGTDTQYF. In nucleotides, the CDR3 is TGTGCCAGCAGCTTACAGGGAGGAGGCACAGATACGCAGTATTTT.

V and J are TRBV9 and TRBJ1-4; a weak D match, TRBD1 (5 bases). Trimming pared 0 bases from V and 5 bases from J, leaving 11 bases between. Germline V lookup: CDR1 SGDLS, CDR2 YYNGEE. The CDR3 contains 15 residues. The CDR3: CASSVGQKENEKLFF. CDR3 DNA: TGTGCCAGCAGCGTAGGACAGAAGGAAAATGAAAAACTGTTTTTT.

This clone was detected once. The rearrangement uses TRBV12-2 and TRBJ1-3. TRBV12-2 is flagged as a pseudogene. CDR3 length equals 14 residues. CDR3 in amino acids: CASRLARSGNTIYF. CDR3 nucleotide sequence: TGTGCAAGTCGCTTAGCCCGCTCTGGAAACACCATATATTTT.

This chain links TRBV7-2 with TRBJ2-7; possible D gene TRBD2, 6 bases. The CDR3 is 14 amino acids. Trimming took 8 bases from V and 3 from J, leaving 17 bases between them. Germline V gene sequence: CDR1 SGHTA, CDR2 FQGNSA. CDR3 region: CASAWGLANYEQYF. The CDR3 coding sequence is TGTGCCAGCGCATGGGGACTGGCAAACTACGAGCAGTACTTC.

This CDR3 is CASSRSQGLEYEQYV. CDR3 in DNA: TGTGCCAGCAGCCGTTCTCAGGGGCTAGAATACGAGCAGTACGTC. V and J are TRBV7-6 and TRBJ2-7; D possibly corresponds to TRBD1 (6 bases). Trimming pared 5 bases from V and 4 bases from J, leaving 18 bases between. CDR3 length equals 15 residues. Germline V gene lookup returns CDR1 SGHVS and CDR2 FNYEAQ.

The chain has TRBV18 and TRBJ2-7; D ambiguous. Germline CDR1 is KGHSH and CDR2 is LQKENI. V lost 2 bases and J lost 4, with 12 bases in between. There are 14 residues in the CDR3. The CDR3 nucleotides read TGTGCCAGCTCACCAGCAGCGCATGGGTACGAGCAGTACTTC. As protein: CASSPAAHGYEQYF.

V usage is TRBV9 and J usage is TRBJ1-2; 10 bases agree with TRBD1. The CDR3 contains 15 residues. Losses at the gene ends were 4 bases for V and 4 bases for J; bases not matched to a gene: 7. Germline loops: CDR1 SGDLS, CDR2 YYNGEE. The CDR3 loop is CASSNGQGVLYGYTF. CDR3 DNA: TGTGCCAGCAGCAATGGACAGGGGGTTCTCTATGGCTACACCTTC.

The gene calls are TRBV5-6 and TRBJ1-5, with D possibly being TRBD1 (5 bases). The CDR3 length is 13 residues. Germline-derived CDR1 and CDR2 are SGHDT and YYEEEE. Trimming pared 5 bases from V and 7 bases from J, leaving 13 bases between. CDR3 DNA sequence: TGTGCCAGCAGTCTGGGGCAGGAACAGCCCCAGCATTTT. It codes for CASSLGQEQPQHF. The entire variable domain, with the rest obtained from reference TRBV5-6 and TRBJ1-5, is as follows: DAGVTQSPTHLIKTRGQQVTLRCSPKSGHDTVSWYQQALGQGPQFIFQYYEEEERQRGNFPDRFSGHQFPNYSSELNVNALLLGDSALYLCASSLGQEQPQHFGDGTRLSIL.

This chain connects TRBV28 to TRBJ2-1; the D gene is possibly TRBD1 (6 bases). V gave up 5 bases and J gave up 8 bases, with 19 bases separating them. Per the germline V gene, CDR1 is MDHEN and CDR2 is SYDVKM. The CDR3 contains 15 residues. The CDR3 DNA follows: TGTGCCAGCAGTGTAGGGGGACCCCTGGAGGATGAGCAGTTCTTC. Encoded protein: CASSVGGPLEDEQFF.

V gene TRBV7-8 combines with J gene TRBJ2-2, with a tentative D call TRBD2 (7 bases). V gave up 1 base and J gave up 0 bases, with 21 bases separating them. Germline V gene lookup returns CDR1 SGHVS and CDR2 FQNEAQ. CDR3 length: 20 residues. The CDR3 protein is CASSLGDEGGLEPNTGELFF. CDR3 coding DNA: TGTGCCAGCAGCTTAGGGGACGAGGGGGGGCTTGAGCCGAACACCGGGGAGCTGTTTTTT.

This clone appeared a few times. This chain joins TRBV7-2 and TRBJ1-1; the match to TRBD1 covers 8 bases. Trimming took 3 bases from V and 11 from J; bases not matched to a gene: 5. Germline CDR1 is SGHTA and CDR2 is FQGNSA. The CDR3 spans 12 residues. CDR3: CASSFLQGDAFF. The CDR3 DNA reads TGTGCCAGCAGCTTCCTACAGGGGGATGCTTTCTTT.

The rearrangement links TRBV18 to TRBJ1-4; D may be TRBD1 (6 bases). This CDR3 is 17 amino acids long. CDR1 and CDR2 (germline): KGHSH, LQKENI. V was shortened by 3 bases and J by 8 bases, with 22 bases between the two germline ends. CDR3: CASSPTSGDAVREKLFF. The CDR3 region has the DNA TGTGCCAGCTCACCGACCTCAGGGGATGCGGTCCGGGAAAAACTGTTTTTT. Full variable domain (missing parts from reference TRBV18 and TRBJ1-4): NAGVMQNPRHLVRRRGQEARLRCSPMKGHSHVYWYRQLPEEGLKFMVYLQKENIIDESGMPKERFSAEFPKEGPSILRIQQVVRGDSAAYFCASSPTSGDAVREKLFFGSGTQLSVL.

The chain carries TRBV4-2 and TRBJ1-1; no clear D. This CDR3 has 15 residues. In germline, CDR1 is LGHNA, CDR2 YNFKEQ. Between the trimmed V and J ends, which lost 3 bases and 3 bases, there was a span of 14 bases. CDR3 residues: CASSHTQNGDTEAFF. In DNA, the CDR3 is TGTGCCAGCAGCCACACTCAAAACGGGGACACTGAAGCTTTCTTT.

The chain is built from TRBV10-3 and TRBJ2-1, with a tentative D call TRBD2 (5 bases). The CDR3 covers 14 residues. Germline V gene sequence: CDR1 ENHRY, CDR2 SYGVKD. Between the trimmed V and J ends, which lost 0 bases and 7 bases, there was a span of 10 bases. In DNA form, the CDR3 reads TGTGCCATCAGTGAGTCAGCCCCGGGGAATGAGCAGTTCTTC. It yields the protein CAISESAPGNEQFF.